The entry below gives a single TCR beta chain sequence along with its context. Its antigen is still unknown. This entry belongs to a study of T cell responses to AZD1222 COVID-19 vaccine. General observations from the study: CD4 TCRs linked to vaccination spanned spike, dominating at 160-218 and 743-854. None of the repertoires were sampled until the peak T cell response had passed.

The protocol was immunoSEQ multiplex PCR, while the TCRdb copy is restricted to in-frame clones and leaves out a portion. The sample records over 120,000 clones, around 91% being singletons. This CDR3 has 15 residues. V trimming: 6 bases; J trimming: 0 bases; junction bases outside the gene matches: 4. Germline V gives CDR1 KGHDR, CDR2 SFDVKD. The gene calls are TRBV24-1 and TRBJ1-5, with 7 bases fitting TRBD1. The sequencing used peripheral blood, collected on day 0 of AZD1222 vaccination. This TCR was recovered from an adult in good health. The CDR3 DNA reads as TGTGCCACCAGTTCGGGACAGCTTAGCAATCAGCCCCAGCATTTT. This codes for CATSSGQLSNQPQHF.